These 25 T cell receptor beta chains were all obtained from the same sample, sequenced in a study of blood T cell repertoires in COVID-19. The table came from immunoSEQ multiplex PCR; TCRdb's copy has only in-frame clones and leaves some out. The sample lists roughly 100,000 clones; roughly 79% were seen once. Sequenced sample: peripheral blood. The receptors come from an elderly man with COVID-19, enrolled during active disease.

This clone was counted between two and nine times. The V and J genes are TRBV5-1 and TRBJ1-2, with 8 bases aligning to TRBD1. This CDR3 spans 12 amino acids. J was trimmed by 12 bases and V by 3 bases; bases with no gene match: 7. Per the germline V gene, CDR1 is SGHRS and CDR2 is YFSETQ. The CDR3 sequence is CASSSGQDTNTF. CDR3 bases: TGCGCCAGCAGCTCGGGACAGGATACCAACACCTTC.

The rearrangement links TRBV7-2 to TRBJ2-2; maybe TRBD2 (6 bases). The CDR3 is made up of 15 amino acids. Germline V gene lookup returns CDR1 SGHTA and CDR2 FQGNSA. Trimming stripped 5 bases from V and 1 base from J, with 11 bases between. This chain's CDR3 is CASSRDSGNTGELFF. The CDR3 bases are TGTGCCAGCAGCCGGGATAGCGGGAACACCGGGGAGCTGTTTTTT.

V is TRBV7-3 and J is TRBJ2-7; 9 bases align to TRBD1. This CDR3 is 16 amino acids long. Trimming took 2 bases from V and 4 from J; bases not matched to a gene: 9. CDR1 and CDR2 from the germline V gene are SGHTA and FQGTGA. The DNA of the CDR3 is TGTGCCAGCAGCTTATCCCCGGGACAGGGAATATACGAGCAGTACTTC. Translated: CASSLSPGQGIYEQYF.

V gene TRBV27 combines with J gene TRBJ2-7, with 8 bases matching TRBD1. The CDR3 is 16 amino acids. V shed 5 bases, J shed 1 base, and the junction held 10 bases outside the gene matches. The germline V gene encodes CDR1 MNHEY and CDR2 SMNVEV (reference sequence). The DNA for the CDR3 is TGTGCCAGCAGTCTCAAGGGTACAGGGGGATCCTACGAGCAGTACTTC. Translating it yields CASSLKGTGGSYEQYF.

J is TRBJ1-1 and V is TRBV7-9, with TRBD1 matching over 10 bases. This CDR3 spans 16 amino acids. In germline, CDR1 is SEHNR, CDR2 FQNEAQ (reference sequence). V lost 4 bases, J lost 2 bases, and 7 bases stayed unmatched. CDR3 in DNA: TGTGCCAGCAGCTCACGACAGGGGGCTGGCAACACTGAAGCTTTCTTT. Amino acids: CASSSRQGAGNTEAFF.

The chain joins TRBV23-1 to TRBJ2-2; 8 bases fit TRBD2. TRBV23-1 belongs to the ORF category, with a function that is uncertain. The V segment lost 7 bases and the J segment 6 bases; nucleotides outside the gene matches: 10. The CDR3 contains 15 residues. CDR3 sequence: CASKSGSRSPGELFF. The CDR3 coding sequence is TGCGCCAGCAAAAGCGGGAGTCGTTCTCCCGGGGAGCTGTTTTTT.

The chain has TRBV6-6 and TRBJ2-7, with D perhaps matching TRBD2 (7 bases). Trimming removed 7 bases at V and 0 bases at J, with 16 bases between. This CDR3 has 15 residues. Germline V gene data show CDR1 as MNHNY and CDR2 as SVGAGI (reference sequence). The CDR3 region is CASIDGGPGSYEQYF. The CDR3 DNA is TGTGCCAGCATCGACGGGGGGCCGGGCTCCTACGAGCAGTACTTC.

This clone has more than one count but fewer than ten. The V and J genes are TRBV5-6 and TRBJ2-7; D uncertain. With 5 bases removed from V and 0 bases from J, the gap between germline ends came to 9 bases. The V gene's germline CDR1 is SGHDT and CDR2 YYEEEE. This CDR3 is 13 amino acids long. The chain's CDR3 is CASRYMFSYEQYF. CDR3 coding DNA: TGTGCCAGCAGGTATATGTTCTCCTACGAGCAGTACTTC.

The CDR3 is CASSETYLANYGYTF. CDR3 DNA sequence: TGTGCCAGCAGTGAAACCTACCTAGCTAACTATGGCTACACCTTC. This rearrangement joins TRBV6-1 to TRBJ1-2; no reliable D call. V lost 2 bases, J lost 0 bases, and 10 bases lay in between. CDR1 MNHNS and CDR2 SASEGT come from the germline V gene. This CDR3 has 15 residues.

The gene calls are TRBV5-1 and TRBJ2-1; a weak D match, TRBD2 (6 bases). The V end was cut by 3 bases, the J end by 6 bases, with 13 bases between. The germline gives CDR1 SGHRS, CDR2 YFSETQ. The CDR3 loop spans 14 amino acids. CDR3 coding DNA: TGCGCCAGCAGCTCCCGGGACTTTGTCAATGAGCAGTTCTTC. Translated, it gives CASSSRDFVNEQFF.

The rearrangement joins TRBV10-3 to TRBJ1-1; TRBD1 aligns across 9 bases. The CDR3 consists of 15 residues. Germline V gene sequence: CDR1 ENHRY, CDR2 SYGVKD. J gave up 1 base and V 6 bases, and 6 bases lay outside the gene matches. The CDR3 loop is CAIRQGAGANTEAFF. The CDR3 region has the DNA TGTGCCATCAGACAGGGGGCGGGGGCGAACACTGAAGCTTTCTTT.

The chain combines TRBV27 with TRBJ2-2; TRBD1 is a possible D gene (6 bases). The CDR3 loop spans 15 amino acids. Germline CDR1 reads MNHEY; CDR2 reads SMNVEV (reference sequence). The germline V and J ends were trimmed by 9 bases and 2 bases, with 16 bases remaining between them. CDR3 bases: TGTGCCAGTAAACTCGGGACACTAAACACCGGGGAGCTGTTTTTT. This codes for CASKLGTLNTGELFF.

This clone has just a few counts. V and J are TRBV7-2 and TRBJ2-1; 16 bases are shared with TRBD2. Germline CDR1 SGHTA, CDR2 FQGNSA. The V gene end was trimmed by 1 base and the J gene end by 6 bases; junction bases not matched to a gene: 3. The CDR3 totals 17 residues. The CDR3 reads CASSLEGTSGRANEQFF. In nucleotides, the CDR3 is TGTGCCAGCAGCTTAGAGGGGACTAGCGGGAGGGCCAATGAGCAGTTCTTC.

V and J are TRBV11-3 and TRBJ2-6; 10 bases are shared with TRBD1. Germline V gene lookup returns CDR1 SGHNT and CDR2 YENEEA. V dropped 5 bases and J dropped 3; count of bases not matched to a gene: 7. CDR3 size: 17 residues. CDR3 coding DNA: TGTGCCAGCAGCCGGAGGACAGGGGGAGATGGGGCCAACGTCCTGACTTTC. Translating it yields CASSRRTGGDGANVLTF.

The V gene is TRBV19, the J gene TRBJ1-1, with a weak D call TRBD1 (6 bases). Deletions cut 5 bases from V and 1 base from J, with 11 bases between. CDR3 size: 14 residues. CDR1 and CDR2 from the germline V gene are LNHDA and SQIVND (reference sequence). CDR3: CASSPQGQNTEAFF. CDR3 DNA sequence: TGTGCCAGTAGTCCGCAGGGGCAGAACACTGAAGCTTTCTTT.

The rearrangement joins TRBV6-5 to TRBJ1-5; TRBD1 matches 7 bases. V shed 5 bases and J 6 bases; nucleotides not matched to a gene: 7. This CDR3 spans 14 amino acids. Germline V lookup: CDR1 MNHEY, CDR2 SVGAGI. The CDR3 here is CASSPGQVSQPQHF. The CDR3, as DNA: TGTGCCAGCAGTCCCGGACAGGTTAGTCAGCCCCAGCATTTT.

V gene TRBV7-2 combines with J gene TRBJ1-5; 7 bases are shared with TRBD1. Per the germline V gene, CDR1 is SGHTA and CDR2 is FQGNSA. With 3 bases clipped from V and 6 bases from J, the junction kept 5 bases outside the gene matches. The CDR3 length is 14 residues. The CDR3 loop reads CASSFGQAGQPQHF. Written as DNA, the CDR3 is TGTGCCAGCAGCTTCGGACAGGCGGGTCAGCCCCAGCATTTT.

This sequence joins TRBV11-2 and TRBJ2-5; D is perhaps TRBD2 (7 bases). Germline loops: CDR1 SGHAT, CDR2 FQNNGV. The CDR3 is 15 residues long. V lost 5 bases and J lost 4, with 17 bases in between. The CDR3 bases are TGTGCCAGCAGCCTAATAGGGGGGGCTATAGAGACCCAGTACTTC. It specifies CASSLIGGAIETQYF.

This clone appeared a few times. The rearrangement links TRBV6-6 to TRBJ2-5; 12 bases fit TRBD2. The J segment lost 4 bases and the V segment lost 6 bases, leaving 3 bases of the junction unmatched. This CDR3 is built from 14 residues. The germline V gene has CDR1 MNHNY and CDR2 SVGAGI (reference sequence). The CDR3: CASRRTSGTETQYF. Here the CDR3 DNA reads TGTGCCAGCAGACGGACTAGCGGGACAGAGACCCAGTACTTC.

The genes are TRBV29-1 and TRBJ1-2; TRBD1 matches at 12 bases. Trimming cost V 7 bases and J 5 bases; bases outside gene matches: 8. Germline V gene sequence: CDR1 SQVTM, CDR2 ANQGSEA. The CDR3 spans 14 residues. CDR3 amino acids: CSGGQGAVGYGYTF. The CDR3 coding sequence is TGCAGCGGGGGACAGGGGGCAGTCGGTTATGGCTACACCTTC.

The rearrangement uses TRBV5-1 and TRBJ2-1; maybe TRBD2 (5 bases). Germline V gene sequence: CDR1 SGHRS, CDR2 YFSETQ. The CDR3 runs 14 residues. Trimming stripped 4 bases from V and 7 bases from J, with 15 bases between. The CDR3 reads CASSHRGRTNEQFF. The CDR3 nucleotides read TGCGCCAGCAGCCACCGCGGGCGTACTAATGAGCAGTTCTTC.

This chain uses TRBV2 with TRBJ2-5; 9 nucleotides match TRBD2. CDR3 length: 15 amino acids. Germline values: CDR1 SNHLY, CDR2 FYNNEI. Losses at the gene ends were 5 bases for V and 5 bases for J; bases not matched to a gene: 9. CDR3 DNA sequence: TGTGCCAGCAGTAGGGCTAGCGGGGTTATCGAGACCCAGTACTTC. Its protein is CASSRASGVIETQYF.

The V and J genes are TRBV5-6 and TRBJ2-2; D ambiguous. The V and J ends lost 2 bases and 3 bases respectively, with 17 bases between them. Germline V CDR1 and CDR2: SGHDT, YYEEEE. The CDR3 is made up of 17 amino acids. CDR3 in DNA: TGTGCCAGCAGCTTTCGCGGTTCCCGAGTGGACACCGGGGAGCTGTTTTTT. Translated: CASSFRGSRVDTGELFF.

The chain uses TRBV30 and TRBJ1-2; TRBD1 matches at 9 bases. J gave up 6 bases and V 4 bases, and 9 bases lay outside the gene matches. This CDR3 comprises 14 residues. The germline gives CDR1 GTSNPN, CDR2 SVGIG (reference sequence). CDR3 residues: CAWNRGRREDGYTF. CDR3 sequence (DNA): TGTGCCTGGAACAGGGGGCGTAGGGAAGATGGCTACACCTTC.

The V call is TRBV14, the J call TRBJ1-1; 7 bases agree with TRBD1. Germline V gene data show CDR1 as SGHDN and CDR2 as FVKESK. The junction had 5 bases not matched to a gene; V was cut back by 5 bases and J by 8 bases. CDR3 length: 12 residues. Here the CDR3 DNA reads TGTGCCAGCAGCGGTACAGGGGCAGAAGCTTTCTTT. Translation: CASSGTGAEAFF. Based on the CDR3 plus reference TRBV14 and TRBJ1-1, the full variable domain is EAGVTQFPSHSVIEKGQTVTLRCDPISGHDNLYWYRRVMGKEIKFLLHFVKESKQDESGMPNNRFLAERTGGTYSTLKVQPAELEDSGVYFCASSGTGAEAFFGQGTRLTVV.